This T cell receptor beta chain was documented in a study of blood T cells in healthy people across ages. This clonotype was detected a few times. Germline lookup yields CDR1 SGHTA and CDR2 FQGNSA. CDR3 size: 15 residues. After removal of 5 bases from V and 9 bases from J, the junction contained 12 bases not matched to a gene. Alongside a J-beta primer mix, a sample-barcoded 5' primer served in a second PCR lasting about 6 to 11 cycles. TCRdb fed the 5' RACE reads into MiXCR, producing one record per CDR3 protein. The table shows about 680,000 distinct CDR3 sequences, with approximately 49% occurring only once.

This TCR came from a woman aged 55-69 years in good health. The genes are TRBV7-2 and TRBJ2-1, with 8 nucleotides matching TRBD2. The material sequenced was blood. The CDR3 spells CASSPAGVRSAEQFF. CDR3 DNA sequence: TGTGCCAGCAGCCCAGCGGGAGTAAGGTCGGCTGAGCAGTTCTTC.